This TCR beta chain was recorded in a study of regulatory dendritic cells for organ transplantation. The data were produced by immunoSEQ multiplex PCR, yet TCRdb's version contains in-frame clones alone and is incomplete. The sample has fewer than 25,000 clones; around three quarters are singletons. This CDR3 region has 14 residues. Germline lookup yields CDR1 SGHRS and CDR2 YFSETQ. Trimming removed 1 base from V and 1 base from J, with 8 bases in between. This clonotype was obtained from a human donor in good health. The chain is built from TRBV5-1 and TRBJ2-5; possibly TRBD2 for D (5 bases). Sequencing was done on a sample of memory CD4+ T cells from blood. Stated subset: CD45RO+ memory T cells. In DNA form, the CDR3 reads TGCGCCAGCAGCTTGCGGGAACCCCAAGAGACCCAGTACTTC. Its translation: CASSLREPQETQYF.